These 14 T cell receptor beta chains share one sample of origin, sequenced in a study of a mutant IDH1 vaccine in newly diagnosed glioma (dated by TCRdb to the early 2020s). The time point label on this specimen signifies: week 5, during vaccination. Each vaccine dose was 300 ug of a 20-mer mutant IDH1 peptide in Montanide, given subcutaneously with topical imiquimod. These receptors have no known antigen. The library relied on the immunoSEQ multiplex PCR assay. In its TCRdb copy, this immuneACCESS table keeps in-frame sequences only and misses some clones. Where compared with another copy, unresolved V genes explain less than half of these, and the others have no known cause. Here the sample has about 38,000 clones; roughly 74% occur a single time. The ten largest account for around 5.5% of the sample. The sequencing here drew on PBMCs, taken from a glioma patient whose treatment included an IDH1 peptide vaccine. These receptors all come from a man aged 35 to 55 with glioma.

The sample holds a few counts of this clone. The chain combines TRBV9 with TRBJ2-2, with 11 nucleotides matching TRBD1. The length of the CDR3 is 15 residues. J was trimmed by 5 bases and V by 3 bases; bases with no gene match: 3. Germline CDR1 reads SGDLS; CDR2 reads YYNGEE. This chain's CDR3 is CASSARDRGTGELFF. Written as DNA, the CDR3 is TGTGCCAGCAGCGCCCGGGACAGGGGGACCGGGGAGCTGTTTTTT.

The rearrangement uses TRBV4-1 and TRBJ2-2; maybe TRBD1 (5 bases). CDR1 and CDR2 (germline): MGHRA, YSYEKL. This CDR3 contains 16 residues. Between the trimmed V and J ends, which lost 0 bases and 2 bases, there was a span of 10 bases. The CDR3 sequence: CASSQDRTSNTGELFF. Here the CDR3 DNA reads TGCGCCAGCAGCCAAGATCGGACAAGTAACACCGGGGAGCTGTTTTTT.

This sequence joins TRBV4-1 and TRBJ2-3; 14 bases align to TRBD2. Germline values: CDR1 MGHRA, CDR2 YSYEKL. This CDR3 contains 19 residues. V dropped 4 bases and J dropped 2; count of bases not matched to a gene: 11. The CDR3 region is CASSPSGLAGGRFTDTQYF. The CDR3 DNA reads TGCGCCAGCAGCCCATCCGGACTAGCGGGGGGCCGGTTCACAGATACGCAGTATTTT.

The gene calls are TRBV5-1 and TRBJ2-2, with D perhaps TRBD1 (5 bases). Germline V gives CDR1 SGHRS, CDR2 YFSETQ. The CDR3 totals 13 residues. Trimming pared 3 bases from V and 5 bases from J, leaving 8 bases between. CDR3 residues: CASSSGPTGELFF. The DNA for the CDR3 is TGCGCCAGCAGCTCAGGGCCTACCGGGGAGCTGTTTTTT.

The CDR3 DNA reads TGTGCCAGCAGAGTACGGGGTCCGAAGTCCGGGGAGCTGTTTTTT. Translating gives CASRVRGPKSGELFF. The chain has TRBV5-6 and TRBJ2-2; the D gene is possibly TRBD2 (5 bases). Trimming left V 5 bases short and J 6 bases short, with 17 bases between. The germline gives CDR1 SGHDT, CDR2 YYEEEE. This CDR3 contains 15 residues.

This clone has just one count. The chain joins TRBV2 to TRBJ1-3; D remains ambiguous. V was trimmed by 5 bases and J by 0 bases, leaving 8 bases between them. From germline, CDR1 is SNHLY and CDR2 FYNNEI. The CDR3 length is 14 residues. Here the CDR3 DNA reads TGTGCCAGCAGTCTATACCTCTCTGGAAACACCATATATTTT. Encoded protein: CASSLYLSGNTIYF.

CDR3 sequence: CASSYLARREQYF. The CDR3 region has the DNA TGTGCCAGCAGTTACTTGGCTCGTAGGGAGCAGTACTTC. The J gene is TRBJ2-7, the V gene TRBV6-5, with D unresolved. The germline V and J ends were trimmed by 1 base and 7 bases, with 11 bases remaining between them. This CDR3 is 13 amino acids long. CDR1 and CDR2 from the germline V gene are MNHEY and SVGAGI.

The CDR3 DNA reads TGTGCCAGCAGTTCCAACGAAGGGACAGGGGGAACTGAAGCTTTCTTT. Protein: CASSSNEGTGGTEAFF. The V and J genes are TRBV6-5 and TRBJ1-1; 11 nucleotides line up with TRBD1. Germline-derived CDR1 and CDR2 are MNHEY and SVGAGI. Losses at the gene ends were 4 bases for V and 5 bases for J; bases not matched to a gene: 9. This CDR3 is built from 16 residues.

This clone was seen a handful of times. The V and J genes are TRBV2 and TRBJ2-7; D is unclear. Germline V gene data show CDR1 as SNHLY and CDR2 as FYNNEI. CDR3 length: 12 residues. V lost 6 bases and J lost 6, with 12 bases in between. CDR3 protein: CASRAQVLEQYF. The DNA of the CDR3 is TGTGCCAGCAGGGCCCAGGTTCTCGAGCAGTACTTC.

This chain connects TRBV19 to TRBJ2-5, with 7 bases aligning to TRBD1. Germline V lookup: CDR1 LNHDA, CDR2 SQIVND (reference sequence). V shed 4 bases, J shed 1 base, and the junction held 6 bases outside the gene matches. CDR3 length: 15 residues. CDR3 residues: CASSTGGTVQETQYF. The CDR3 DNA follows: TGTGCCAGTAGTACGGGTGGGACAGTCCAAGAGACCCAGTACTTC.

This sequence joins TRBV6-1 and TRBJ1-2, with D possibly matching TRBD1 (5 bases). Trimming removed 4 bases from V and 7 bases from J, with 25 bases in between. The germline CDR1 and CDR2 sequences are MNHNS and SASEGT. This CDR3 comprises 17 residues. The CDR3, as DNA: TGTGCCAGCAGTGGAATGACGACCGTCATAGGGACCGGTGGCTACACCTTC. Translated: CASSGMTTVIGTGGYTF.

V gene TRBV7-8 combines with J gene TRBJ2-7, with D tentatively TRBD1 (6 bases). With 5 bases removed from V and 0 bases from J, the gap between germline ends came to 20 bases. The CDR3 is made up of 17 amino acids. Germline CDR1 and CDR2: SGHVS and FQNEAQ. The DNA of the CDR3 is TGTGCCAGCAGCCCGAAACAGGGTTTCGAGGTCTCCTACGAGCAGTACTTC. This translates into CASSPKQGFEVSYEQYF.

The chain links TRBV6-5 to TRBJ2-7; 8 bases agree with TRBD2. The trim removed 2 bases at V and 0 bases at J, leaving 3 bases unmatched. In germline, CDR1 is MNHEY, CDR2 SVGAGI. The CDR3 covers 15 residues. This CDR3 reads CASSYALAGSYEQYF. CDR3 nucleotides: TGTGCCAGCAGTTACGCCCTAGCGGGCTCCTACGAGCAGTACTTC.

In DNA, the CDR3 is TGTGCCAGCAGCCAAGATTTTACAGGGGGCTCCCCAGAGACCCAGTACTTC. Its protein product is CASSQDFTGGSPETQYF. The chain couples TRBV4-2 to TRBJ2-5, with 9 bases that match TRBD1. The CDR3 sequence is 17 residues long. From germline, CDR1 is LGHNA and CDR2 YNFKEQ. V shed 0 bases and J 4 bases; nucleotides not matched to a gene: 9.